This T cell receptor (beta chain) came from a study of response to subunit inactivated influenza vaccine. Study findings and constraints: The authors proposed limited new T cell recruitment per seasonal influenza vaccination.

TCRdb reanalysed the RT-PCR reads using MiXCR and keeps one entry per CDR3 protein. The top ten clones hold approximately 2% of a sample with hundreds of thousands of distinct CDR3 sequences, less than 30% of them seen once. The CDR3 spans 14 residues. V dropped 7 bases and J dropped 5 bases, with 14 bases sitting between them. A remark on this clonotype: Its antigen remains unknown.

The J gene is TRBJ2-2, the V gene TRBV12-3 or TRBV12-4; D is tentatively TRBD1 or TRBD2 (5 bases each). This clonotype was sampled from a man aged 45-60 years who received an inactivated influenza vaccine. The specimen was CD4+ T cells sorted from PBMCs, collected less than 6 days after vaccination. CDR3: CASNRGEGTGELFF. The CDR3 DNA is TGTGCCAGCAACCGGGGCGAGGGAACCGGGGAGCTGTTTTTT.